Listed here are 20 T cell receptor beta chains from one sample, sequenced in a study of beta chain features in type 1 diabetes. TCRB transcripts that were expressed got sequenced, as all of the isolated RNA had been reverse transcribed. The method was immunoSEQ multiplex PCR; TCRdb's version includes in-frame clones alone and lacks a portion of them. The sample lists hundreds of thousands of clones, less than 20% seen once, with about 0.097% in the top ten. Sequences were obtained from naive CD4+ T cells from blood. Receptors were obtained from a man aged 18 to 35 in good health.

This clone was seen a few times. This rearrangement joins TRBV7-2 to TRBJ2-1; TRBD2 matches at 11 bases. The CDR3 has 16 amino acids. The junction had 6 bases not matched to a gene; V was cut back by 0 bases and J by 8 bases. Per germline, CDR1 SGHTA and CDR2 FQGNSA. CDR3: CASSLAPSGRIYEQFF. The CDR3 DNA reads TGTGCCAGCAGCTTAGCACCTAGCGGGAGGATCTATGAGCAGTTCTTC.

This clone showed up just a few times. The rearrangement joins TRBV10-3 to TRBJ1-1; 8 bases line up with TRBD1. The CDR3 is 15 amino acids. Germline assignment: CDR1 ENHRY and CDR2 SYGVKD. Trimming cost V 4 bases and J 6 bases; bases outside gene matches: 10. Here the CDR3 DNA reads TGTGCCATCAGTGGCGACAGGGGTTTACGCGCTGAAGCTTTCTTT. It yields the protein CAISGDRGLRAEAFF.

The CDR3 sequence is CASGGALEQYF. Written as DNA, the CDR3 is TGTGCCAGCGGGGGGGCACTCGAGCAGTACTTC. This rearrangement joins TRBV2 to TRBJ2-7, with D possibly TRBD2 on 7 matching bases. This CDR3 has 11 amino acids. V lost 8 bases, J lost 6 bases, and 11 bases lay in between. CDR1 is SNHLY, CDR2 FYNNEI, per germline. The full variable domain, completed using reference TRBV2 and TRBJ2-7, is EPEVTQTPSHQVTQMGQEVILRCVPISNHLYFYWYRQILGQKVEFLVSFYNNEISEKSEIFDDQFSVERPDGSNFTLKIRSTKLEDSAMYFCASGGALEQYFGPGTRLTVT.

The chain joins TRBV2 to TRBJ2-3; TRBD2 aligns across 8 bases. The CDR3 extends over 15 amino acids. The V segment lost 8 bases and the J segment 0 bases; nucleotides outside the gene matches: 7. Germline V gene sequence: CDR1 SNHLY, CDR2 FYNNEI. Written as DNA, the CDR3 is TGTGCCAGCGGTACTAGCGGACCTAGCACAGATACGCAGTATTTT. This encodes CASGTSGPSTDTQYF.

The chain couples TRBV2 to TRBJ2-5; 8 positions match TRBD2. The CDR3 covers 15 residues. Per the germline V gene, CDR1 is SNHLY and CDR2 is FYNNEI. The V segment lost 3 bases and the J segment 4 bases; nucleotides outside the gene matches: 7. CDR3: CASSDTGGAAETQYF. In DNA form, the CDR3 reads TGTGCCAGCAGTGATACCGGGGGGGCCGCAGAGACCCAGTACTTC.

The J gene is TRBJ2-3, the V gene TRBV5-4; 8 nucleotides agree with TRBD2. Germline CDR1 and CDR2: SGHNT and YYREEE (reference sequence). V lost 3 bases and J lost 0; bases outside the gene matches: 6. The CDR3 has 16 amino acids. CDR3 nucleotide sequence: TGTGCCAGCAGCTCGTTAGCGGGGATTAGCACAGATACGCAGTATTTT. It specifies CASSSLAGISTDTQYF.

The chain joins TRBV11-2 to TRBJ1-3; unclear D gene. The CDR3 is 14 amino acids. Between the trimmed V and J ends, which lost 1 base and 0 bases, there was a span of 4 bases. Germline CDR1 is SGHAT and CDR2 is FQNNGV. The CDR3 DNA reads as TGTGCCAGCAGCTTAGTCCTCTCTGGAAACACCATATATTTT. Its translation: CASSLVLSGNTIYF.

The CDR3 coding sequence is TGTGCCAGTAGTATAGGAGACAGGGGGATTGGCGAGCAGTACTTC. This gives the protein CASSIGDRGIGEQYF. V and J are TRBV19 and TRBJ2-7; 9 positions match TRBD1. CDR1 LNHDA and CDR2 SQIVND come from the germline V gene (reference sequence). The CDR3 loop spans 15 amino acids. V shed 1 base and J 6 bases; nucleotides not matched to a gene: 7.

The chain employs TRBV28 and TRBJ1-2; the match to TRBD1 covers 8 bases. Germline CDR1 is MDHEN and CDR2 is SYDVKM. The junction had 8 bases not matched to a gene; V was cut back by 6 bases and J by 5 bases. CDR3 size: 14 residues. The CDR3 region is CASSVADRGYGYTF. DNA for the CDR3: TGTGCCAGCAGCGTGGCCGACAGGGGTTATGGCTACACCTTC.

This clone was detected only a few times. The J gene is TRBJ1-1, the V gene TRBV13; TRBD1 is a possible D gene (5 bases). The CDR3 extends over 15 amino acids. Trimming cost V 6 bases and J 8 bases, with 22 bases left between them. The germline V gene encodes CDR1 PRHDT and CDR2 FYEKMQ (reference sequence). DNA for the CDR3: TGTGCCAGCAGAAGGGGTAGAGGGGAAGTCAAAGAAGCTTTCTTT. This encodes CASRRGRGEVKEAFF. The variable domain in full, with the rest retrieved from reference TRBV13 and TRBJ1-1, is AAGVIQSPRHLIKEKRETATLKCYPIPRHDTVYWYQQGPGQDPQFLISFYEKMQSDKGSIPDRFSAQQFSDYHSELNMSSLELGDSALYFCASRRGRGEVKEAFFGQGTRLTVV.

This clone has only a few counts. The chain has TRBV6-5 and TRBJ2-7, with TRBD1 matching 9 bases. Trimming took 5 bases from V and 4 from J; bases not matched to a gene: 9. CDR3 length equals 15 residues. Germline assignment: CDR1 MNHEY and CDR2 SVGAGI. CDR3 in DNA: TGTGCCAGCAGTACGAAAGCCGGGACAGGGTACGAGCAGTACTTC. As protein: CASSTKAGTGYEQYF.

The chain links TRBV30 to TRBJ2-4; 7 bases align to TRBD1. V trimming: 2 bases; J trimming: 8 bases; junction bases outside the gene matches: 15. Germline CDR1 reads GTSNPN; CDR2 reads SVGIG (reference sequence). The CDR3 is made up of 16 amino acids. The CDR3 coding sequence is TGTGCCTGGAGTCCCCCCGGCTTTAGGGGGCGATACATTCAGTACTTC. Translation gives CAWSPPGFRGRYIQYF.

Regarding this clone: Different DNA sequences within this sample yield the same CDR3. This chain joins TRBV7-2 and TRBJ2-7, with D unclear. The CDR3 loop spans 14 amino acids. Trimming shortened V by 1 base and J by 0 bases, and 7 bases separated the two germline ends. Germline CDR1 SGHTA, CDR2 FQGNSA. CDR3 nucleotides: TGTGCCAGCAGCTTAGACGGCAGCTCCTACGAGCAGTACTTC. Translated: CASSLDGSSYEQYF.

The chain has TRBV5-6 and TRBJ2-1; possibly TRBD2 for D (5 bases). From germline, CDR1 is SGHDT and CDR2 YYEEEE. V lost 5 bases, J lost 5 bases, and 11 bases lay in between. The CDR3 runs 13 residues. The CDR3 DNA reads as TGTGCCAGCAGGAGGGCGGCCAACAATGAGCAGTTCTTC. This codes for CASRRAANNEQFF. The complete variable domain, with remaining parts taken from reference TRBV5-6 and TRBJ2-1, reads DAGVTQSPTHLIKTRGQQVTLRCSPKSGHDTVSWYQQALGQGPQFIFQYYEEEERQRGNFPDRFSGHQFPNYSSELNVNALLLGDSALYLCASRRAANNEQFFGPGTRLTVL.

This clone turned up a few times. The rearrangement links TRBV4-2 to TRBJ2-1; tentatively, D is TRBD1 or TRBD2 (7 bases each). CDR1 and CDR2 (germline): LGHNA, YNFKEQ. V gave up 0 bases and J gave up 13 bases, with 10 bases separating them. The length of the CDR3 is 12 residues. The CDR3 sequence: CASSQDRGGQFF. The CDR3 coding sequence is TGTGCCAGCAGCCAAGACAGGGGGGGCCAGTTCTTC.

The rearrangement uses TRBV7-4 and TRBJ2-7; D is ambiguous. CDR1 and CDR2 (germline): SGHVT, SQSDAQ. The germline V and J ends were trimmed by 1 base and 3 bases, with 10 bases remaining between them. The CDR3 is 14 residues long. CDR3 residues: CASSLVQIFYEQYF. Written as DNA, the CDR3 is TGTGCCAGCAGCTTAGTCCAGATCTTCTACGAGCAGTACTTC.

This clone was seen only a few times. The genes are TRBV11-2 and TRBJ2-3; a weak D match, TRBD1 (6 bases). Per the germline V gene, CDR1 is SGHAT and CDR2 is FQNNGV. The CDR3 contains 14 residues. V was shortened by 5 bases and J by 1 base, with 10 bases between the two germline ends. The CDR3 sequence is CASSPWTGTDTQYF. The CDR3, as DNA: TGTGCCAGCAGCCCCTGGACAGGCACAGATACGCAGTATTTT.

This clone was counted only a few times. The chain joins TRBV5-1 to TRBJ2-1, with D possibly matching TRBD2 (5 bases). CDR3 length equals 13 residues. Deletions cut 7 bases from V and 0 bases from J, with 8 bases between. Germline V gene lookup returns CDR1 SGHRS and CDR2 YFSETQ. CDR3 DNA sequence: TGCGCCAGCGGGAGAGCCTCCTACAATGAGCAGTTCTTC. Translating gives CASGRASYNEQFF.

The V and J genes are TRBV7-2 and TRBJ1-2; D is unclear. Trimming removed 0 bases from V and 4 bases from J, with 12 bases in between. The CDR3 totals 15 residues. Germline values: CDR1 SGHTA, CDR2 FQGNSA. The chain's CDR3 is CASSLADPPIYGYTF. CDR3 nucleotides: TGTGCCAGCAGCTTAGCGGACCCTCCCATCTATGGCTACACCTTC. Looking up the rest from reference TRBV7-2 and TRBJ1-2 gives the full variable domain: GAGVSQSPSNKVTEKGKDVELRCDPISGHTALYWYRQSLGQGLEFLIYFQGNSAPDKSGLPSDRFSAERTGGSVSTLTIQRTQQEDSAVYLCASSLADPPIYGYTFGSGTRLTVV.

This clone was counted only a few times. The chain is built from TRBV15 and TRBJ2-2; weak D call: TRBD2 (5 bases). Trimming removed 5 bases from V and 6 bases from J, with 13 bases in between. The germline V gene encodes CDR1 LNHNV and CDR2 YYDKDF (reference sequence). The CDR3 spans 14 residues. The CDR3 region is CATSGGLQAGELFF. CDR3 sequence (DNA): TGTGCCACCAGCGGAGGACTCCAAGCCGGGGAGCTGTTTTTT.